The clone carrying this T cell receptor (beta chain) appeared many times. Trimming cost V 3 bases and J 4 bases; bases outside gene matches: 25. The length of the CDR3 is 21 residues. CDR1 and CDR2 from the germline V gene are MDHEN and SYDVKM. The sample belongs to a study of tumor-infiltrating lymphocytes in oesophageal squamous cell carcinoma. TCRdb itself ran the PCR reads through MiXCR, one entry per CDR3 protein. The table has 23,000 or so distinct CDR3 sequences, around 37% seen once. The chain combines TRBV28 with TRBJ1-1; TRBD1 aligns across 8 bases. The receptor's source is a female donor with esophageal squamous cell carcinoma. Sequenced: esophageal tumor tissue. The CDR3 loop reads CASSFRGILVWTGTFFTEAFF. CDR3 coding DNA: TGTGCCAGCAGTTTTAGGGGGATTCTGGTATGGACAGGGACATTTTTCACTGAAGCTTTCTTT.